This TCR beta chain stems from a study of shared clonotypes between healthy human individuals (dated by TCRdb to about 2020). Some background on the complete study: The cohort included three men and a couple of women between 18 and 49 years of age. Per donor, three plates each were used for CD4 naive and CD4 memory, two for CD8 naive, and one for CD8 memory. Blood TCR repertoires of a handful of healthy adults were deeply sequenced to estimate repertoire size and the extent of clonotype sharing between individuals. To increase sequencing depth and limit assay-specific biases, TCR repertoire library preparation and sequencing were carried out by different laboratories using diverse techniques. Leukapheresis yielded between about 0.85 and 10 billion PBMCs per donor. Results the study describes overall, beyond this receptor: Compared with non-shared clonotypes, the clonotypes found in all four sorted-subset donors had higher generation probabilities. Estimated clonotype richness was generally larger for naive than for memory subsets. Rarefaction of sorted-subset datasets indicated incomplete sequencing despite the large sequencing depth. Pairwise subsampling indicated that sequencing depth was expected to affect the degree of clonotype sharing among donors. Because the study included only a small number of donors, the genetic and exposure-history diversity represented was limited. When a few donors were compared, the shared fraction of clonotypes was around 4.6% for naive CD4, around 3.6% for naive CD8, more than 2% for memory CD4, and 0.4% for memory CD8. Sampling was limited to blood, and TCR repertoires in tissue likely differ from TCR repertoires in blood.

The donors were healthy, HIV-negative adults who had no recently reported acute infections or vaccinations. All donors were Caucasian adults living in Nashville, Tennessee, USA. CD4+ T cells were enriched by magnetic negative selection; naive cells were then positively selected on CD45RA, and the negative fraction formed the memory subset. Blood was obtained by leukapheresis, after which PBMCs were separated by Ficoll-Histopaque density gradient centrifugation and cryopreserved in liquid nitrogen vapor phase. Analytical flow cytometry was used to check the purity and quantity of every magnetically sorted T cell population. Genomic DNA was isolated from each sorted fraction and quantified by UV absorbance on a Nanodrop 2000c. From the germline V gene, CDR1 is SQVTM and CDR2 is ANQGSEA. The cysteine opens and the phenylalanine closes a CDR3 of 14 amino acids. Just CDR3 DNA is preserved here, 42 bases in frame from base 1. V loses 0 bases at its end and J loses 3 bases; junction bases beyond the gene matches: 4.

TCR CDR3 regions were amplified from genomic DNA by multiplex PCR using the deep immunoSEQ assay. Genomic DNA extracted from each cell subset was distributed evenly over all wells of several immunoSEQ 96-well plates, and each plate served as one replicate. For sorted subsets, around 200 ng genomic DNA, equal to 25,000 to 35,000 T cell genomes, was loaded into each replicate PCR. Purified libraries were measured with a Qubit 3.0 fluorometer, size-checked on a Bioanalyzer 2100, and measured again with the KAPA Library Quantification kit. A separate single-read 150-cycle Illumina NextSeq 550 flow cell was used to sequence each immunoSEQ 96-well plate. The original pipeline was this. Because the immunoSEQ output held only junctional sequences and lacked quality scores, the filtering could not match the filtering applied to full-length reads. To assign V/J genes and CDR3, sequences were annotated against IMGT germline references using PyIR, a Python wrapper for IgBLAST v1.9. Reads were removed for weak V/J assignments (E-value above 1e-6), missing CDR3, stop codons, out-of-frame junctions, or ambiguous translated residues. V3J clonotypes were defined as sequences sharing an identical inferred V gene, J gene, and CDR3 amino acid sequence. To compute the percentage overlap between repertoires, the number of shared unique clonotypes was divided by the size of the smaller repertoire. RTK rarefaction, the Chao1 estimator, and Recon v2.1 estimates of unobserved clonotypes were used to assess repertoire richness. For all TCRbeta clonotypes obtained by the gDNA method from four donors, generation probabilities were computed with OLGA. This immuneACCESS table, as held by TCRdb, lists in-frame sequences with V and J called but not all clones. Of the missing ones, under half trace to an unresolved V gene in checked studies; the others have no known cause. That table furnishes V, J and clone size, whereas the DNA furnished D and trimming. Within this sample are roughly 1 million clones, with about 80% of them counted one time only. Approximately 0.56% of the sample belongs to the ten largest clones.

Worth noting for this clone: Its antigen has not been determined. One base away there is no much larger clone; base qualities are not given.

The sequencing sample was made of memory CD4+ T cells from PBMCs. The label giving this sample's cell subset or site can be read as: CD45RA-negative fraction. This clonotype was sampled from a man younger than 35 in good health. Some clones in this sample may be carry-over from other donors' samples. The chain couples TRBV29-1 to TRBJ1-1, with 7 bases matching TRBD1. The CDR3 amino acid sequence is: CSVEEVQGDTEAFF. The sequenced DNA is TGCAGCGTTGAAGAAGTCCAGGGGGACACTGAAGCTTTCTTT.